A single sample gave rise to the 4 T cell receptor beta chains below, sequenced in a study of shared clonotypes between healthy human individuals. TCRdb's copy holds only in-frame clones and misses some; the assay was immunoSEQ multiplex PCR. This sample carries 1.5 million to 1.9 million clones, roughly 98% of them seen once, and the ten largest clones take roughly 0.42%. Sequencing used naive CD4+ T cells sorted from blood. Subset reported: CD45RA+ positively selected. The receptors come from a young man in good health.

The chain uses TRBV7-2 and TRBJ2-2; 11 nucleotides line up with TRBD2. Trimming took 0 bases from V and 6 from J; bases not matched to a gene: 6. This CDR3 is built from 17 residues. Germline CDR1 is SGHTA and CDR2 is FQGNSA. The chain's CDR3 is CASSLAGTSGSAGELFF. The CDR3 DNA sequence: TGTGCCAGCAGCTTAGCGGGCACTAGCGGGAGTGCCGGGGAGCTGTTTTTT.

In its sample, this clone was seen once. DNA for the CDR3: TGTGCCAGCAGCCAAATAAGGAACACCGGGGAGCTGTTTTTT. Protein product: CASSQIRNTGELFF. J is TRBJ2-2 and V is TRBV14; D is undetermined. Germline-derived CDR1 and CDR2 are SGHDN and FVKESK. The CDR3 has 14 residues. Trimming cost V 2 bases and J 1 base, with 5 bases left between them. Looking up the rest from reference TRBV14 and TRBJ2-2 gives the full variable domain: EAGVTQFPSHSVIEKGQTVTLRCDPISGHDNLYWYRRVMGKEIKFLLHFVKESKQDESGMPNNRFLAERTGGTYSTLKVQPAELEDSGVYFCASSQIRNTGELFFGEGSRLTVL.

The gene calls are TRBV13 and TRBJ2-7, with D possibly TRBD2 on 7 matching bases. The V and J ends lost 8 bases and 4 bases respectively, with 24 bases between them. Per the germline V gene, CDR1 is PRHDT and CDR2 is FYEKMQ (reference sequence). CDR3 length: 16 amino acids. The CDR3 nucleotides read TGTGCCAGCGGTAACAGGGCGGTTGGGAGGGATTACGAGCAGTACTTC. This sequence encodes CASGNRAVGRDYEQYF.

This chain joins TRBV2 and TRBJ2-5, with a tentative D call TRBD1 (6 bases). Trimming cost V 5 bases and J 2 bases, with 9 bases left between them. From germline, CDR1 is SNHLY and CDR2 FYNNEI. The CDR3 is 13 residues long. The CDR3 spells CASSTGTQETQYF. The CDR3 nucleotides are TGTGCCAGCAGTACGGGGACACAAGAGACCCAGTACTTC. Full variable domain (rest looked up from reference TRBV2 and TRBJ2-5): EPEVTQTPSHQVTQMGQEVILRCVPISNHLYFYWYRQILGQKVEFLVSFYNNEISEKSEIFDDQFSVERPDGSNFTLKIRSTKLEDSAMYFCASSTGTQETQYFGPGTRLLVL.